Below, 10 T cell receptor beta chains from the same sample are listed, as sequenced in a study of post-analysis software for immune sequencing data. Unique molecular identifiers had been added to the TCR beta cDNA libraries. TCRdb processed the PCR reads anew with MiXCR; each CDR3 protein has one entry. The sample has 700,000 to 900,000 distinct CDR3 sequences; about 43% are singletons. Study-level findings and limits: Among four to six TRBV segments more frequent in patients than controls were TRBV5-6, TRBV5-1 and TRBV20-1.

Their target antigens are unknown. Sequencing used blood. These receptors were taken from a girl aged 10-17 years with multiple sclerosis.

CDR3 in amino acids: CASGYTDTQYF. CDR3 DNA sequence: TGTGCTAGTGGTTACACAGATACGCAGTATTTT. The chain carries TRBV12-5 and TRBJ2-3, with D unresolved. CDR1 is LGHNT, CDR2 FRNRAP, per germline. The CDR3 covers 11 residues. Trimming cost V 4 bases and J 2 bases, with 1 base left between them. The variable domain in full, with the rest retrieved from reference TRBV12-5 and TRBJ2-3, is DARVTQTPRHKVTEMGQEVTMRCQPILGHNTVFWYRQTMMQGLELLAYFRNRAPLDDSGMPKDRFSAEMPDATLATLKIQPSEPRDSAVYFCASGYTDTQYFGPGTRLTVL.

V is TRBV2 and J is TRBJ1-5; tentative D call: TRBD1 (6 bases). This CDR3 region has 17 residues. Per the germline V gene, CDR1 is SNHLY and CDR2 is FYNNEI. V was shortened by 5 bases and J by 0 bases, with 17 bases between the two germline ends. The CDR3 DNA is TGTGCCAGCAGTTTGACCGGGACACCCTATAGCAATCAGCCCCAGCATTTT. Translation: CASSLTGTPYSNQPQHF.

A few counts support this clonotype. This rearrangement joins TRBV29-1 to TRBJ1-1, with D uncertain. V lost 7 bases and J lost 1, with 16 bases in between. Germline assignment: CDR1 SQVTM and CDR2 ANQGSEA. This CDR3 comprises 14 residues. The CDR3 DNA sequence: TGCAGCGCCCGGCGGGCGGGCCAGAACACTGAAGCTTTCTTT. As protein: CSARRAGQNTEAFF. The full variable domain, its missing parts supplied by reference TRBV29-1 and TRBJ1-1, is SAVISQKPSRDICQRGTSLTIQCQVDSQVTMMFWYRQQPGQSLTLIATANQGSEATYESGFVIDKFPISRPNLTFSTLTVSNMSPEDSSIYLCSARRAGQNTEAFFGQGTRLTVV.

The CDR3 region is CSVEGTALYGYTF. For the CDR3, the DNA is TGCAGCGTTGAAGGGACGGCCTTATATGGCTACACCTTC. The V call is TRBV29-1, the J call TRBJ1-2, with D unresolved. From germline, CDR1 is SQVTM and CDR2 ANQGSEA. Trimming shortened V by 1 base and J by 5 bases, and 11 bases separated the two germline ends. The CDR3 is 13 amino acids. The full variable domain, with the rest looked up from reference TRBV29-1 and TRBJ1-2, is SAVISQKPSRDICQRGTSLTIQCQVDSQVTMMFWYRQQPGQSLTLIATANQGSEATYESGFVIDKFPISRPNLTFSTLTVSNMSPEDSSIYLCSVEGTALYGYTFGSGTRLTVV.

This clonotype came up a few times. V and J are TRBV20-1 and TRBJ2-1, with 9 bases matching TRBD1. Judging by the DNA end, TRBJ2-7 fits better; the J call may be wrong. The CDR3 contains 14 residues. Germline V lookup: CDR1 DFQATT, CDR2 SNEGSKA (reference sequence). Here the CDR3 reads CSAQWTGAGNEQYF. The CDR3 DNA follows: TGCAGTGCTCAATGGACAGGGGCAGGCAACGAGCAGTACTTC.

The chain employs TRBV27 and TRBJ2-7; 7 positions agree with TRBD2. The J call is in doubt because the DNA end fits TRBJ2-5 better. The germline V gene encodes CDR1 MNHEY and CDR2 SMNVEV (reference sequence). CDR3 length equals 15 residues. The CDR3 sequence: CASSFVGGPSGTQYF. CDR3 sequence (DNA): TGTGCCAGCAGTTTTGTGGGAGGGCCGTCGGGGACCCAGTACTTC.

As regards this clonotype: Germline is not matched at one junction end, which may reflect a read error. This chain links TRBV7-2 with TRBJ1-5; TRBD1 matches 8 bases. The CDR3 is 15 residues long. Looked up from germline, CDR1 is SGHTA and CDR2 is FQGNSA. CDR3 protein: CAGSLQGVSNQPQHF. In nucleotides, the CDR3 is TGTGCCGGCAGCCTACAGGGGGTGAGCAATCAGCCCCAGCATTTT. The full variable domain, completed using reference TRBV7-2 and TRBJ1-5, is GAGVSQSPSNKVTEKGKDVELRCDPISGHTALYWYRQSLGQGLEFLIYFQGNSAPDKSGLPSDRFSAERTGGSVSTLTIQRTQQEDSAVYLCAGSLQGVSNQPQHFGDGTRLSIL.

The V gene is TRBV6-5, the J gene TRBJ2-1, with a tentative D call TRBD2 (5 bases). V lost 6 bases and J lost 6, with 12 bases in between. Germline-derived CDR1 and CDR2 are MNHEY and SVGAGI. The length of the CDR3 is 13 residues. CDR3 amino acids: CASRSTRRNEQFF. CDR3 coding DNA: TGTGCCAGCAGGTCCACTAGACGCAATGAGCAGTTCTTC.

This rearrangement joins TRBV7-9 to TRBJ2-7, with 12 positions matching TRBD1. The germline V gene encodes CDR1 SEHNR and CDR2 FQNEAQ (reference sequence). The V and J ends lost 1 base and 7 bases, in that order; junction bases with no gene match: 8. The CDR3 runs to 16 residues. The CDR3 sequence is CASSLDPGQGAWEQYF. The CDR3 region has the DNA TGTGCCAGCAGCTTAGATCCGGGACAGGGGGCTTGGGAGCAGTACTTC.

J is TRBJ1-1 and V is TRBV6-2 or TRBV6-3; TRBD1 might be the D (5 bases). Trimming took off 6 bases at V and 0 bases at J, with 8 bases between the two ends. This CDR3 contains 13 residues. CDR1 MNHEY and CDR2 SVGEGT come from the germline V gene. The CDR3 sequence is CASRKGVNTEAFF. As DNA, the CDR3 is TGTGCCAGCAGAAAAGGGGTGAACACTGAAGCTTTCTTT.